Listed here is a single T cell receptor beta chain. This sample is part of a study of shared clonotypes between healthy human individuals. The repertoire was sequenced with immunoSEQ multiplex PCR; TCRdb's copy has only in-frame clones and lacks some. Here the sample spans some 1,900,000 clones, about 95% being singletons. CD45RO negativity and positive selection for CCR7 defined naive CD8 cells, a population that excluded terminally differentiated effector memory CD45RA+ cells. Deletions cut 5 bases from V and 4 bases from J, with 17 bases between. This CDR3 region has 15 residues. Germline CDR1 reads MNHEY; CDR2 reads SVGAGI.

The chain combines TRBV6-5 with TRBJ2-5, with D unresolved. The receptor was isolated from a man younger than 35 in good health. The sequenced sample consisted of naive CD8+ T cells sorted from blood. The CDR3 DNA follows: TGTGCCAGCAGTCTACCCGCTTGGGGTGGAGAGACCCAGTACTTC. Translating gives CASSLPAWGGETQYF.